The 27 T cell receptor beta chains given below trace back to one sample, sequenced in a study of vaccination and CD4 T cells after COVID-19. Cultured CD4+ T cell DNA was sequenced using the Oncomine TCR Beta short-read assay. MiXCR, run by TCRdb on the PCR reads, gives a single entry per CDR3 protein. Of around 20,000 distinct CDR3 sequences listed, approximately 48% are singletons. The antigens of these receptors remain unknown. Treatment: approximately nine-day PBMC culture with coronavirus spike peptide pools or control peptides (ViraFEST assay). The sequenced sample consisted of CD4+ T cells from blood, cultured in vitro. The origin of the receptors is a human donor who had recovered from COVID-19.

The V call is TRBV20-1, the J call TRBJ2-3, with 8 bases that match TRBD1. V was clipped by 0 bases and J by 0 bases; unmatched bases: 8. The germline V gene encodes CDR1 DFQATT and CDR2 SNEGSKA (reference sequence). This CDR3 region has 17 residues. CDR3 in amino acids: CSARDRTGLSSTDTQYF. CDR3 nucleotides: TGCAGTGCTAGAGATAGGACAGGGCTATCTAGCACAGATACGCAGTATTTT.

The chain recombines TRBV6-1 with TRBJ2-1; no definite D call. This CDR3 spans 16 amino acids. Trimming took off 5 bases at V and 6 bases at J, with 20 bases between the two ends. The V gene's germline CDR1 is MNHNS and CDR2 SASEGT. The CDR3 region is CASSNPGRRLGNEQFF. CDR3 DNA: TGTGCCAGCAGTAACCCTGGACGACGCCTCGGCAATGAGCAGTTCTTC.

This clonotype was recorded a few times. This chain connects TRBV24-1 to TRBJ2-2, with a possible D match to TRBD2 (7 bases). CDR1 is KGHDR, CDR2 SFDVKD, per germline. The CDR3 has 15 residues. Between the trimmed V and J ends, which lost 2 bases and 5 bases, there was a span of 11 bases. The DNA for the CDR3 is TGTGCCACCAGTGATTCGGGGGGCGCGACCGGGGAGCTGTTTTTT. Amino acid sequence: CATSDSGGATGELFF.

The V call is TRBV2, the J call TRBJ1-3; TRBD1 might be the D (5 bases). V gave up 5 bases and J gave up 3 bases, with 11 bases separating them. Looked up from germline, CDR1 is SNHLY and CDR2 is FYNNEI. CDR3 length equals 14 residues. In DNA, the CDR3 is TGTGCCAGCAGTCAAGAGGGGAGTGGAAACACCATATATTTT. This translates into CASSQEGSGNTIYF.

The V and J genes are TRBV2 and TRBJ2-5; 12 nucleotides match TRBD2. CDR1 is SNHLY and CDR2 is FYNNEI in the germline V gene. The CDR3 runs 15 residues. J was trimmed by 7 bases and V by 7 bases; bases with no gene match: 10. CDR3 in amino acids: CASTAGLAGTATQYF. The CDR3 DNA reads TGTGCCAGCACCGCCGGACTAGCGGGAACAGCGACCCAGTACTTC.

J is TRBJ2-3 and V is TRBV5-1; D gene uncertain. The CDR3 has 15 amino acids. Germline V gene sequence: CDR1 SGHRS, CDR2 YFSETQ. Trimming shortened V by 4 bases and J by 0 bases, and 12 bases separated the two germline ends. The CDR3 DNA reads TGCGCCAGCAGCACCGGTGGGGTTAGCACAGATACGCAGTATTTT. Protein product: CASSTGGVSTDTQYF.

The chain links TRBV28 to TRBJ2-1, with D tentatively TRBD1 or TRBD2 (5 bases each). V lost 11 bases, J lost 7 bases, and 21 bases lay in between. In germline, CDR1 is MDHEN, CDR2 SYDVKM. The CDR3 totals 14 residues. This chain's CDR3 is CASARDLISNEQFF. For the CDR3, the DNA is TGTGCCTCAGCAAGGGACCTCATATCGAATGAGCAGTTCTTC.

This clonotype has only a few counts. The gene calls are TRBV11-2 and TRBJ1-2, with D possibly TRBD1 on 5 matching bases. The germline V and J ends were trimmed by 5 bases and 2 bases, with 9 bases remaining between them. The CDR3 totals 13 residues. Germline CDR1 is SGHAT and CDR2 is FQNNGV. DNA of the CDR3: TGTGCCAGCAGCCCAGGGATAAACTATGGCTACACCTTC. Translated, it gives CASSPGINYGYTF. Supplemented by reference TRBV11-2 and TRBJ1-2, the full variable domain reads EAGVAQSPRYKIIEKRQSVAFWCNPISGHATLYWYQQILGQGPKLLIQFQNNGVVDDSQLPKDRFSAERLKGVDSTLKIQPAKLEDSAVYLCASSPGINYGYTFGSGTRLTVV.

Comments on this clonotype: At one boundary the junction diverges from the germline segment, which might be a read error. The V and J genes are TRBV6-1 and TRBJ1-2; TRBD1 aligns across 7 bases. Germline loops: CDR1 MNHNS, CDR2 SASEGT. The CDR3 contains 15 residues. Here the CDR3 DNA reads TGTGCCAGCAGTGAACCCCAGGGGGTTAACTGTGGCTACACCTTC. Residues: CASSEPQGVNCGYTF.

This clonotype was counted only a few times. J is TRBJ2-5 and V is TRBV27; TRBD2 aligns across 8 bases. The CDR3 contains 16 residues. V lost 3 bases, J lost 6 bases, and 12 bases stayed unmatched. Germline V gene sequence: CDR1 MNHEY, CDR2 SMNVEV (reference sequence). The CDR3 nucleotides are TGTGCCAGCAGTTTTGGTGGCGGGGGGCCCCGGAAGACCCAGTACTTC. Amino acid sequence: CASSFGGGGPRKTQYF.

This clonotype has just a few counts. The V and J genes are TRBV18 and TRBJ1-1; D remains unclear. The V gene's germline CDR1 is KGHSH and CDR2 LQKENI. Trimming stripped 6 bases from V and 6 bases from J, with 11 bases between. The CDR3 contains 12 residues. In DNA form, the CDR3 reads TGTGCCAGCTCCTTTGCGGACGCTGAAGCTTTCTTT. This encodes CASSFADAEAFF. The entire variable domain, with the rest obtained from reference TRBV18 and TRBJ1-1, is as follows: NAGVMQNPRHLVRRRGQEARLRCSPMKGHSHVYWYRQLPEEGLKFMVYLQKENIIDESGMPKERFSAEFPKEGPSILRIQQVVRGDSAAYFCASSFADAEAFFGQGTRLTVV.

The J gene is TRBJ1-1, the V gene TRBV20-1; 7 bases line up with TRBD1. The CDR3 is made up of 13 amino acids. Trimming took 5 bases from V and 1 from J; bases not matched to a gene: 4. The germline V gene encodes CDR1 DFQATT and CDR2 SNEGSKA (reference sequence). CDR3 in DNA: TGCAGTGCTTTGACAGGGCGGAACACTGAAGCTTTCTTT. Protein product: CSALTGRNTEAFF.

This chain links TRBV6-4 with TRBJ1-1; D is unclear. V was cut by 4 bases and J by 1 base, with 7 bases left in between. Per germline, CDR1 MRHNA and CDR2 SNTAGT. The CDR3 contains 13 residues. The CDR3 sequence: CASSARQNTEAFF. DNA for the CDR3: TGTGCCAGCAGTGCGAGACAGAACACTGAAGCTTTCTTT.

This clonotype has only a few counts. This chain connects TRBV7-9 to TRBJ2-3; D is uncertain. V dropped 5 bases and J dropped 6 bases, with 12 bases sitting between them. The CDR3 covers 13 residues. The germline CDR1 and CDR2 sequences are SEHNR and FQNEAQ (reference sequence). This CDR3 reads CASSLDGWDTQYF. The CDR3 DNA reads as TGTGCCAGCAGCCTAGACGGATGGGATACGCAGTATTTT.

The V call is TRBV7-9, the J call TRBJ1-2; TRBD1 is a possible D gene (5 bases). The CDR3 is made up of 14 amino acids. Germline assignment: CDR1 SEHNR and CDR2 FQNEAQ (reference sequence). Deletions cut 5 bases from V and 8 bases from J, with 18 bases between. CDR3 sequence reads: CASSPRRERGGYTF. DNA of the CDR3: TGTGCCAGCAGCCCACGCAGGGAACGGGGGGGCTACACCTTC.

The chain carries TRBV27 and TRBJ2-1; D perhaps matches TRBD2 (5 bases). The CDR3 sequence is 16 residues long. Germline assignment: CDR1 MNHEY and CDR2 SMNVEV (reference sequence). V was cut by 1 base and J by 8 bases, with 18 bases left in between. Here the CDR3 DNA reads TGTGCCAGCAGTTTATTTCTCGGGGATGTTGCCTATGAGCAGTTCTTC. This translates into CASSLFLGDVAYEQFF.

The chain joins TRBV10-3 to TRBJ2-7; 11 nucleotides agree with TRBD2. The germline CDR1 and CDR2 sequences are ENHRY and SYGVKD. CDR3 length: 16 residues. The ends lost 0 bases at V and 6 bases at J; junction bases unmatched: 7. The CDR3 nucleotides read TGTGCCATCAGTGAGTCGAGGCTAGCGGGAGGTCTCGAGCAGTACTTC. It codes for CAISESRLAGGLEQYF.

This rearrangement joins TRBV7-9 to TRBJ1-1; D is ambiguous. The CDR3 has 13 residues. The V end was cut by 2 bases, the J end by 6 bases, with 10 bases between. Germline values: CDR1 SEHNR, CDR2 FQNEAQ (reference sequence). The CDR3 protein is CASSLRESPEAFF. CDR3 DNA: TGTGCCAGCAGCTTACGAGAGAGTCCTGAAGCTTTCTTT.

This rearrangement joins TRBV6-1 to TRBJ2-4, with D possibly TRBD2 on 5 matching bases. Between the trimmed V and J ends, which lost 10 bases and 7 bases, there was a span of 14 bases. The CDR3 is 12 amino acids. Germline CDR1 MNHNS, CDR2 SASEGT. The CDR3 sequence: CATFSPGNIQYF. The CDR3 DNA reads as TGTGCCACCTTTAGCCCGGGGAACATTCAGTACTTC.

The chain combines TRBV10-3 with TRBJ1-1, with TRBD1 matching 9 bases. Per the germline V gene, CDR1 is ENHRY and CDR2 is SYGVKD. The CDR3 spans 15 residues. V gave up 4 bases and J gave up 5 bases; unmatched junction bases: 8. The CDR3, as DNA: TGTGCCATCAGTGCCCGGGACAGGGAGGGGACTGAAGCTTTCTTT. Encoded protein: CAISARDREGTEAFF.

V gene TRBV4-2 combines with J gene TRBJ1-5; a weak D match, TRBD1 (5 bases). Germline loops: CDR1 LGHNA, CDR2 YNFKEQ. The V end lost 0 bases, the J end lost 4 bases, and 13 bases lay between the germline ends. This CDR3 is 16 amino acids long. CDR3 in amino acids: CASSQEERGGNQPQHF. The CDR3 coding sequence is TGTGCCAGCAGCCAAGAAGAAAGGGGAGGAAATCAGCCCCAGCATTTT.

The chain joins TRBV7-2 to TRBJ1-2, with TRBD1 matching 8 bases. V lost 5 bases to trimming and J lost 7 bases; unmatched junction nucleotides: 15. The germline V gene has CDR1 SGHTA and CDR2 FQGNSA. This CDR3 has 16 amino acids. In nucleotides, the CDR3 is TGTGCCAGCAGCCCGGACAGGGCGGGAAGTTTGTTTGGCTACACCTTC. Amino acids: CASSPDRAGSLFGYTF.

CDR3 in DNA: TGTGCCATCGGAGCCCTGGGAGATTCACCCCTCCACTTT. Encoded protein: CAIGALGDSPLHF. The rearrangement joins TRBV10-3 to TRBJ1-6; D gene unclear. There are 13 residues in the CDR3. CDR1 is ENHRY, CDR2 SYGVKD, per germline. The V end lost 8 bases, the J end lost 8 bases, and 13 bases lay between the germline ends.

The chain links TRBV5-1 to TRBJ2-5; no reliable D call. The CDR3 totals 14 residues. V lost 0 bases and J lost 1, with 7 bases in between. Looked up from germline, CDR1 is SGHRS and CDR2 is YFSETQ. The chain's CDR3 is CASSLVGLQETQYF. CDR3 nucleotides: TGCGCCAGCAGCTTGGTCGGGCTCCAAGAGACCCAGTACTTC.

The chain employs TRBV10-3 and TRBJ2-7; TRBD1 is a possible D gene (5 bases). The CDR3 is 13 amino acids. V dropped 6 bases and J dropped 0 bases, with 9 bases sitting between them. In germline, CDR1 is ENHRY, CDR2 SYGVKD. CDR3 nucleotides: TGTGCCATCAGACAGGAGAGCTCCTACGAGCAGTACTTC. Translation: CAIRQESSYEQYF.

This clonotype was seen only a few times. J is TRBJ1-1 and V is TRBV7-9, with no clear D. CDR1 and CDR2 from the germline V gene are SEHNR and FQNEAQ (reference sequence). The CDR3 runs to 13 residues. Trimming pared 5 bases from V and 4 bases from J, leaving 11 bases between. In nucleotides, the CDR3 is TGTGCCAGCAGCAGTGGAAGAGGCACTGAAGCTTTCTTT. Translating it yields CASSSGRGTEAFF.

The chain links TRBV6-5 to TRBJ1-1, with 7 nucleotides matching TRBD1. Germline lookup yields CDR1 MNHEY and CDR2 SVGAGI. The V segment lost 6 bases and the J segment 2 bases; nucleotides outside the gene matches: 3. CDR3 size: 13 residues. CDR3 DNA sequence: TGTGCCAGCAGCTACAGGGGTAACACTGAAGCTTTCTTT. It encodes CASSYRGNTEAFF.